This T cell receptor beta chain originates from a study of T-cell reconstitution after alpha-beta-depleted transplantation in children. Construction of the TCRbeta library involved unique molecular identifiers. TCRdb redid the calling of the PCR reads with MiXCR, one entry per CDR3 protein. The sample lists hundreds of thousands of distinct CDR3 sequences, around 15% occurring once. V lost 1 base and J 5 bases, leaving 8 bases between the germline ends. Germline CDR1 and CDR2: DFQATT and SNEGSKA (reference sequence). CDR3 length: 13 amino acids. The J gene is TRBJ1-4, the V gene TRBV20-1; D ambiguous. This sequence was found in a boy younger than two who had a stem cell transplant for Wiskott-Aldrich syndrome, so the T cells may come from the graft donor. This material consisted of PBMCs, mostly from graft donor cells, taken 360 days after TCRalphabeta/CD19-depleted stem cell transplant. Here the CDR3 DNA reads TGCAGTGCTAGAGGAGGAGGCAATGAAAAACTGTTTTTT. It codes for CSARGGGNEKLFF.